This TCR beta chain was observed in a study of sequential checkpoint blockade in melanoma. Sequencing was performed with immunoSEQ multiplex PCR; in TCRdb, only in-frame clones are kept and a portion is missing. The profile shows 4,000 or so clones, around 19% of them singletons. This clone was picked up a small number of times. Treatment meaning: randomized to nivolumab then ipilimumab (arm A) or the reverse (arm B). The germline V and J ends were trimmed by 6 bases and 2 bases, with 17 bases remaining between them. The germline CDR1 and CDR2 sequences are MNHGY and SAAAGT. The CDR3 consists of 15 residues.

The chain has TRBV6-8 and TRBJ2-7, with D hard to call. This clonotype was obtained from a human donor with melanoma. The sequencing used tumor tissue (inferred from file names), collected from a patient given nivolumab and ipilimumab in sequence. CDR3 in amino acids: CASRPLPTKTYEQYF. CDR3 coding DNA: TGTGCCAGCAGGCCTCTCCCGACCAAAACCTACGAGCAGTACTTC.